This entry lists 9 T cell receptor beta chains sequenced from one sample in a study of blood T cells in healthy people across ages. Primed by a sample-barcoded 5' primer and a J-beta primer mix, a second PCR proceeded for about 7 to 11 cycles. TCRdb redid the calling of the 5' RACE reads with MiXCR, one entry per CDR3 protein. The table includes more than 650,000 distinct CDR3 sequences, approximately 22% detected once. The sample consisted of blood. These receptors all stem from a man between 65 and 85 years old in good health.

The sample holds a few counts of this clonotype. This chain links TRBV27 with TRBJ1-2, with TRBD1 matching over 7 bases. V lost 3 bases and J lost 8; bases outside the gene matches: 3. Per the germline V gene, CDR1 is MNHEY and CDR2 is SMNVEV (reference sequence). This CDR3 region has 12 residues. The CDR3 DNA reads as TGTGCCAGCAGTTTCAGGGGGGGAGGCTACACCTTC. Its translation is CASSFRGGGYTF.

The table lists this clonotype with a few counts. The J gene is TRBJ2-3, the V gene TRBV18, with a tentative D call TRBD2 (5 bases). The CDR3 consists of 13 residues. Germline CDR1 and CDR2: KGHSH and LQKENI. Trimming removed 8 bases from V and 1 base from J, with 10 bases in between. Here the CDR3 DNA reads TGTGCCAGCACCTCGAGGGGCACAGATACGCAGTATTTT. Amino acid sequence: CASTSRGTDTQYF. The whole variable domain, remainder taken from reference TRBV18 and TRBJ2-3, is NAGVMQNPRHLVRRRGQEARLRCSPMKGHSHVYWYRQLPEEGLKFMVYLQKENIIDESGMPKERFSAEFPKEGPSILRIQQVVRGDSAAYFCASTSRGTDTQYFGPGTRLTVL.

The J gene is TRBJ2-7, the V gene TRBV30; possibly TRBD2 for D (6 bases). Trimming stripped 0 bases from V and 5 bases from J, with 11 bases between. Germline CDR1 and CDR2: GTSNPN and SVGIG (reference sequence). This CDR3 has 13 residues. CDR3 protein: CAWSVAGSNEQYV. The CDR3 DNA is TGTGCCTGGAGTGTAGCGGGTAGTAACGAGCAGTACGTC.

The CDR3 DNA follows: TGTGCTAGTGGTTTGGTACCGGGACAGGGCCTAGGAAACACCATATATTTT. Protein: CASGLVPGQGLGNTIYF. This chain connects TRBV12-5 to TRBJ1-3; 9 bases line up with TRBD1. V lost 0 bases, J lost 4 bases, and 7 bases stayed unmatched. The CDR3 is made up of 17 amino acids. CDR1 is LGHNT and CDR2 is FRNRAP in the germline V gene.

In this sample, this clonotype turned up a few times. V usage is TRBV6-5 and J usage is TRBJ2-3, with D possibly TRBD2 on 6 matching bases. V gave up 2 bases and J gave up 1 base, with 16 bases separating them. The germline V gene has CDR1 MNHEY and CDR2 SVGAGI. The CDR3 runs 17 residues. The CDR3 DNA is TGTGCCAGCAGTTACGGGGGGTCCCTCTCTCGCACAGATACGCAGTATTTT. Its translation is CASSYGGSLSRTDTQYF.

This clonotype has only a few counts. The CDR3 DNA reads TGTGCCAGCAGTCGTTCGACAGGGTCCTACGAGCAGTACGTC. It encodes CASSRSTGSYEQYV. The V call is TRBV7-2, the J call TRBJ2-7; TRBD1 agrees at 7 bases. Germline V lookup: CDR1 SGHTA, CDR2 FQGNSA. Unmatched junction bases numbered 6, after V lost 6 bases and J lost 1 base. The CDR3 loop spans 14 amino acids.

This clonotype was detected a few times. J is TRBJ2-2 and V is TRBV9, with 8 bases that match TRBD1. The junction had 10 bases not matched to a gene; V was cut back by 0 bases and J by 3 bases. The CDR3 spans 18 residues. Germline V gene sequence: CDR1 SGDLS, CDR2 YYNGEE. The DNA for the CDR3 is TGTGCCAGCAGCGTAGGCACCGGACAGGGCTTTGACACCGGGGAGCTGTTTTTT. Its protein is CASSVGTGQGFDTGELFF.

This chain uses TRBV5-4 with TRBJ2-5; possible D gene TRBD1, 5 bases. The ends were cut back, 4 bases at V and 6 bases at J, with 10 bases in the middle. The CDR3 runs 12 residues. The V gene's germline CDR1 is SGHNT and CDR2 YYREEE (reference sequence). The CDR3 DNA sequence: TGTGCCAGCAGCAATGGGGCGCAGACCCAGTACTTC. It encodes CASSNGAQTQYF.

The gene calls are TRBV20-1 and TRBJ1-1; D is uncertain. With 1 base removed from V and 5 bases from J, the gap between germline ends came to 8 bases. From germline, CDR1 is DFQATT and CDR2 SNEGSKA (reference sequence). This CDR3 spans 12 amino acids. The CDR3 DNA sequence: TGCAGTGCTAGAGGGCTGTGGACTGAAGCTTTCTTT. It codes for CSARGLWTEAFF.